This TCR beta chain emerged from a study of shared clonotypes between healthy human individuals. Study-wide background: Donors, aged 18 to 49, were a couple of women and three men. Regarding the study as a whole: Since donors were few, the genetic and exposure-history diversity represented was limited.

The CDR3 runs to 16 residues. The V and J ends lost 6 bases and 0 bases, in that order; junction bases with no gene match: 5. CDR1 LNHDA and CDR2 SQIVND come from the germline V gene (reference sequence). As concerns this clone: Its antigen is as yet unknown.

Under the authors' procedure: ImmunoSEQ gave junction-only sequences without quality scores, so filtering differed. Here immunoSEQ multiplex PCR was the method, and the copy in TCRdb shows in-frame clones only, minus some. V and J calls and clone size come straight from that table; D and trimming were deduced from the DNA. The sample contains 2,500,000 or so clones, approximately 94% of which appear only once. The chain has TRBV19 and TRBJ1-4; 9 nucleotides align to TRBD1. The clonotype was recovered from a man younger than 30 in good health. Some clones in this sample may be carry-over from other donors' samples. The source material was naive CD4+ T cells from PBMCs. Subset defined: CD45RA+ positively selected. CDR3 sequence reads: CASRKTGGATNEKLFF. The CDR3 nucleotides read TGTGCCAGTAGGAAGACAGGGGGGGCAACTAATGAAAAACTGTTTTTT.